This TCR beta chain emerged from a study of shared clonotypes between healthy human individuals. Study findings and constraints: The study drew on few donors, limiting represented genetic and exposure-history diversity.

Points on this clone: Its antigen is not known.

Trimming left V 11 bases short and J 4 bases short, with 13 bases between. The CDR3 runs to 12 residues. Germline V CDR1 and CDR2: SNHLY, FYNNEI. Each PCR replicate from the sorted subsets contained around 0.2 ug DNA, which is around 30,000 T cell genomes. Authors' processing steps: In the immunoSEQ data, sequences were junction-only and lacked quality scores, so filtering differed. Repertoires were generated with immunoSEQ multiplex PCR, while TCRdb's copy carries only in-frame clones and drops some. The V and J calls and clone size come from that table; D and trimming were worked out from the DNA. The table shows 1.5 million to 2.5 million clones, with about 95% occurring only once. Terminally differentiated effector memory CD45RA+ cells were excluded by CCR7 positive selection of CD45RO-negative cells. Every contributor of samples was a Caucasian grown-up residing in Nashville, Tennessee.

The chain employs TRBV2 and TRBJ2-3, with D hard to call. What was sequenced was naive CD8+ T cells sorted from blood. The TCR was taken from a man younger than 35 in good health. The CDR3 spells CAGNYGADTQYF. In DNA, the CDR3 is TGTGCCGGAAATTATGGGGCAGATACGCAGTATTTT. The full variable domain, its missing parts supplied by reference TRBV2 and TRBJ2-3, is EPEVTQTPSHQVTQMGQEVILRCVPISNHLYFYWYRQILGQKVEFLVSFYNNEISEKSEIFDDQFSVERPDGSNFTLKIRSTKLEDSAMYFCAGNYGADTQYFGPGTRLTVL.